This T cell receptor beta chain was identified during a study of blood T cell repertoires in COVID-19. Whole-study context: The origin of the acute and convalescent COVID-19 samples was the United States, Italy and Spain. Sources were T cells, B-cell-depleted T cells, or PBMCs; the material itself was cDNA or gDNA.

Germline V gene lookup returns CDR1 MNHEY and CDR2 SMNVEV (reference sequence). Trimming cost V 4 bases and J 4 bases, with 8 bases left between them. The CDR3 length is 13 residues. Study processing details: The assay estimated nucleated cells by amplifying reference gene primers. Profiled with immunoSEQ multiplex PCR; TCRdb holds only in-frame clones, not every one. Clonal size and the V and J genes are those of that table, whereas D and trimming came from the DNA. This table holds around 62,000 clones, over 80% found once. This chain connects TRBV27 to TRBJ1-5; D unclear. The receptor comes from a man in his 60s with acute or convalescent COVID-19. What was sequenced was peripheral blood. CDR3 nucleotides: TGTGCCAGCAGTTGGAGGGAAAATCAGCCCCAGCATTTT. This sequence encodes CASSWRENQPQHF.